These 32 T cell receptor beta chains share one sample of origin, sequenced in a study of T-cell memory formation after mild COVID-19. Via MiXCR, TCRdb re-called the 5' RACE reads, giving one row per CDR3 protein. The data show approximately 170,000 distinct CDR3 sequences, with over 10% seen just once and 2.5% to 4% held by the top ten. The sequencing sample was made of PBMCs or a T cell subset sorted from them (not recorded which). The receptors derive from a man between 18 and 35 years old who had mild COVID-19 (a few samples of this study predate the infection). Cell type and time point are not known.

This clonotype was found a few times. This sequence joins TRBV15 and TRBJ1-5, with D uncertain. Looked up from germline, CDR1 is LNHNV and CDR2 is YYDKDF (reference sequence). Trimming stripped 1 base from V and 9 bases from J, with 19 bases between. The CDR3 covers 16 residues. In nucleotides, the CDR3 is TGTGCCACCAGCAGAGGCAGAGGTGGCAGCAGGTTGCCCCAGCATTTT. Translated: CATSRGRGGSRLPQHF.

This clonotype turned up a few times. The rearrangement links TRBV10-3 to TRBJ2-2; a weak D match, TRBD2 (5 bases). Germline V lookup: CDR1 ENHRY, CDR2 SYGVKD. The CDR3 is 14 amino acids. V lost 10 bases, J lost 1 base, and 13 bases lay in between. The CDR3 bases are TGTGCCACCTGGACTTCTATGAACACCGGGGAGCTGTTTTTT. Protein sequence: CATWTSMNTGELFF.

This clonotype was counted a few times. The chain employs TRBV28 and TRBJ2-3; 9 bases agree with TRBD1. The germline V gene has CDR1 MDHEN and CDR2 SYDVKM. The V and J ends lost 2 bases and 7 bases, in that order; junction bases with no gene match: 4. The CDR3 consists of 14 residues. As DNA, the CDR3 is TGTGCCAGCAGTTTAGACAGGGGGAGAAATACGCAGTATTTT. Translated, it gives CASSLDRGRNTQYF.

The J gene is TRBJ1-1, the V gene TRBV4-3; D remains ambiguous. The CDR3 consists of 13 residues. Trimming left V 0 bases short and J 10 bases short, with 12 bases between. Germline loops: CDR1 LGHNA, CDR2 YSLEER. In DNA form, the CDR3 reads TGCGCCAGCAGCCAAGATTTGACCCCAGGAGCTTTCTTT. It translates to CASSQDLTPGAFF.

The chain couples TRBV12-3 or TRBV12-4 to TRBJ1-1; D may be TRBD1 (5 bases). This CDR3 comprises 10 residues. V was trimmed by 6 bases and J by 9 bases, leaving 8 bases between them. The CDR3 coding sequence is TGTGCCAGCAGCCTGGGGCAAGCTTTCTTT. Residues: CASSLGQAFF.

The CDR3: CSAEPPSTDTQYF. The CDR3 coding sequence is TGCAGCGCCGAGCCTCCTAGCACAGATACGCAGTATTTT. The rearrangement links TRBV29-1 to TRBJ2-3; D gene ambiguous. The CDR3 loop spans 13 amino acids. Germline CDR1 SQVTM, CDR2 ANQGSEA. The ends were cut back, 7 bases at V and 0 bases at J, with 11 bases in the middle.

This clonotype was found a few times. The V and J genes are TRBV6-4 and TRBJ2-3; TRBD1 is a possible D gene (5 bases). CDR3 size: 14 residues. The ends were cut back, 2 bases at V and 1 base at J, with 7 bases in the middle. Germline CDR1 reads MRHNA; CDR2 reads SNTAGT. CDR3 sequence: CASSDGHRTDTQYF. Written as DNA, the CDR3 is TGTGCCAGCAGTGACGGACACCGCACAGATACGCAGTATTTT.

The chain links TRBV5-1 to TRBJ2-7, with D hard to call. V was clipped by 0 bases and J by 8 bases, with 12 bases between them. CDR3 length: 13 residues. Germline V gene lookup returns CDR1 SGHRS and CDR2 YFSETQ. DNA for the CDR3: TGCGCCAGCAGCTTGGGATCGAACGAGAAGCAGTACGTC. Its translation is CASSLGSNEKQYV.

The rearrangement links TRBV18 to TRBJ2-7; no definite D call. CDR1 KGHSH and CDR2 LQKENI come from the germline V gene. Trimming pared 0 bases from V and 5 bases from J, leaving 14 bases between. This CDR3 has 15 amino acids. This CDR3 reads CASSPPSQDRDEQYF. The CDR3 coding sequence is TGTGCCAGCTCACCACCGTCCCAGGACCGGGACGAGCAGTACTTC.

The gene calls are TRBV7-6 and TRBJ2-1; D may be TRBD1 (6 bases). V was clipped by 1 base and J by 2 bases, with 12 bases between them. This CDR3 is 16 amino acids long. Germline V gene lookup returns CDR1 SGHVS and CDR2 FNYEAQ. The CDR3 nucleotides are TGTGCCAGCAGCTTAGGCGGACAGCTCCCCTACAATGAGCAGTTCTTC. This sequence encodes CASSLGGQLPYNEQFF.

This clonotype was seen more than once but under ten times. This chain joins TRBV5-1 and TRBJ2-3; D gene uncertain. V was clipped by 0 bases and J by 2 bases, with 7 bases between them. The CDR3 contains 14 residues. Per germline, CDR1 SGHRS and CDR2 YFSETQ. CDR3 amino acids: CASSLERSTDTQYF. DNA for the CDR3: TGCGCCAGCAGCTTGGAGCGTTCCACAGATACGCAGTATTTT.

This clonotype was counted a few times. The chain has TRBV7-6 and TRBJ2-3; D unresolved. Germline assignment: CDR1 SGHVS and CDR2 FNYEAQ. The CDR3 covers 14 residues. Trimming shortened V by 3 bases and J by 0 bases, and 7 bases separated the two germline ends. The CDR3 spells CASSLFASTDTQYF. CDR3 DNA: TGTGCCAGCAGCTTGTTTGCGAGCACAGATACGCAGTATTTT.

This clonotype was recorded many times. This CDR3 reads CASSLALVSGEKLFF. CDR3 coding DNA: TGCGCCAGCAGCTTGGCCCTCGTTTCAGGAGAAAAACTGTTTTTT. The chain carries TRBV5-1 and TRBJ1-4; unclear D gene. Between the trimmed V and J ends, which lost 0 bases and 8 bases, there was a span of 14 bases. CDR1 is SGHRS and CDR2 is YFSETQ in the germline V gene. The CDR3 totals 15 residues.

V gene TRBV5-1 combines with J gene TRBJ2-1, with TRBD2 identical over 12 bases. Germline V gene sequence: CDR1 SGHRS, CDR2 YFSETQ. The trim removed 5 bases at V and 3 bases at J, leaving 12 bases unmatched. The CDR3 covers 18 residues. The CDR3 DNA sequence: TGCGCCAGCAGTCTCGTGGCTAGCGGGGGGGGTCTCTACAATGAGCAGTTCTTC. As protein: CASSLVASGGGLYNEQFF.

The J gene is TRBJ2-3, the V gene TRBV4-3; 7 bases map to TRBD2. J lost 1 base, V lost 4 bases, and 5 bases had no gene match. The length of the CDR3 is 15 residues. Germline V gene lookup returns CDR1 LGHNA and CDR2 YSLEER. The CDR3 loop reads CASSPSTSGTDTQYF. The DNA of the CDR3 is TGCGCCAGCAGCCCCAGCACTAGCGGCACAGATACGCAGTATTTT.

The genes are TRBV4-3 and TRBJ2-1; D possibly corresponds to TRBD2 (5 bases). The germline V and J ends were trimmed by 1 base and 5 bases, with 15 bases remaining between them. The germline V gene has CDR1 LGHNA and CDR2 YSLEER. The length of the CDR3 is 16 residues. Written as DNA, the CDR3 is TGCGCCAGCAGCCAAGCAGCGGCCGGAGGCCACAATGAGCAGTTCTTC. This codes for CASSQAAAGGHNEQFF.

The J gene is TRBJ2-7, the V gene TRBV3-1, with D unresolved. Per germline, CDR1 LGHDT and CDR2 YNNKEL (reference sequence). V lost 1 base, J lost 4 bases, and 11 bases lay in between. This CDR3 region has 14 residues. CDR3 sequence reads: CASSQGWSVYEQYV. The CDR3 nucleotides read TGTGCCAGCAGCCAAGGGTGGTCGGTGTACGAGCAGTACGTC.

This clonotype was counted between two and nine times. The chain has TRBV14 and TRBJ2-7; D ambiguous. The V end was cut by 0 bases, the J end by 2 bases, with 11 bases between. This CDR3 region has 15 residues. Per germline, CDR1 SGHDN and CDR2 FVKESK. This chain's CDR3 is CASSQDRARPYEQYF. The CDR3 DNA sequence: TGTGCCAGCAGCCAAGATAGGGCAAGACCCTACGAGCAGTACTTC.

This clonotype has just a few counts. The rearrangement uses TRBV4-3 and TRBJ1-1; maybe TRBD1 (5 bases). Looked up from germline, CDR1 is LGHNA and CDR2 is YSLEER. The CDR3 contains 17 residues. V shed 0 bases and J shed 10 bases, with 24 bases lying between them. Written as DNA, the CDR3 is TGCGCCAGCAGCCAAGAGGTCTCGAGGGGACGATCGATGGGAGCTTTCTTT. This gives the protein CASSQEVSRGRSMGAFF.

The chain links TRBV10-2 to TRBJ2-3; D is perhaps TRBD2 (6 bases). Trimming cost V 9 bases and J 4 bases, with 17 bases left between them. This CDR3 comprises 14 residues. Germline V gives CDR1 WSHSY, CDR2 SAAADI. This chain's CDR3 is CASGGASAPDTQYF. The CDR3 DNA sequence: TGCGCCAGTGGAGGGGCTAGCGCCCCAGATACGCAGTATTTT.

The chain has TRBV7-6 and TRBJ2-1; 14 nucleotides align to TRBD2. The junction had 6 bases not matched to a gene; V was cut back by 3 bases and J by 2 bases. In germline, CDR1 is SGHVS, CDR2 FNYEAQ. There are 18 residues in the CDR3. DNA of the CDR3: TGTGCCAGCAGCTTCGGACTAGCGGGGGGATCAGCCTACAATGAGCAGTTCTTC. This encodes CASSFGLAGGSAYNEQFF.

Note on this clonotype: This may arise from a read error, as a much more abundant clone is one base away. The chain has TRBV11-2 and TRBJ2-1, with 7 bases lining up with TRBD1. Germline CDR1 reads SGHAT; CDR2 reads FQNNGV. The CDR3 loop spans 14 amino acids. In DNA, the CDR3 is TGTGACAGCAGCTTTGGACAGGCCGGCTATGAGCAGTTCTTC. Its translation is CDSSFGQAGYEQFF.

This clonotype showed up just a few times. The rearrangement joins TRBV10-3 to TRBJ1-1, with no clear D. Trimming stripped 2 bases from V and 3 bases from J, with 4 bases between. This CDR3 contains 12 residues. Germline CDR1 ENHRY, CDR2 SYGVKD. CDR3 protein: CAISEQYTEAFF. The CDR3 DNA reads TGTGCCATCAGTGAGCAGTACACTGAAGCTTTCTTT.

Only a few counts were recorded for this clonotype. The rearrangement joins TRBV15 to TRBJ1-6, with D hard to call. Trimming pared 0 bases from V and 7 bases from J, leaving 7 bases between. This CDR3 has 14 residues. Germline assignment: CDR1 LNHNV and CDR2 YYDKDF (reference sequence). This CDR3 is CATSRDNGNSPLHF. In nucleotides, the CDR3 is TGTGCCACCAGCAGAGATAATGGAAATTCACCCCTCCACTTT.

This clonotype has just a few counts. The chain joins TRBV7-2 to TRBJ2-7, with D tentatively TRBD2 (5 bases). With 3 bases removed from V and 4 bases from J, the gap between germline ends came to 10 bases. CDR1 is SGHTA and CDR2 is FQGNSA in the germline V gene. This CDR3 is built from 13 residues. This CDR3 is CASSFSGGYEQYV. The CDR3 bases are TGTGCCAGCAGCTTTTCTGGCGGGTACGAGCAGTACGTC.

V is TRBV29-1 and J is TRBJ1-2, with a tentative D call TRBD1 (5 bases). This CDR3 has 15 amino acids. The germline V and J ends were trimmed by 0 bases and 1 base, with 12 bases remaining between them. The germline gives CDR1 SQVTM, CDR2 ANQGSEA. CDR3 loop: CSVEDSGRDNYGYTF. In DNA, the CDR3 is TGCAGCGTTGAAGATAGTGGCAGGGATAACTATGGCTACACCTTC.

The chain carries TRBV29-1 and TRBJ2-3; 11 nucleotides align to TRBD2. In germline, CDR1 is SQVTM, CDR2 ANQGSEA. The CDR3 covers 15 residues. Trimming took 6 bases from V and 1 from J; bases not matched to a gene: 6. The CDR3 here is CSVHLAGGCTDTQYF. The CDR3 nucleotides read TGCAGCGTCCACCTAGCGGGGGGATGCACAGATACGCAGTATTTT.

This clonotype was recorded a few times. V is TRBV7-2 and J is TRBJ2-1, with TRBD1 identical over 8 bases. V was pared by 5 bases and J by 8 bases, with 5 bases of the junction left unmatched. Germline V CDR1 and CDR2: SGHTA, FQGNSA. This CDR3 contains 13 residues. CDR3 sequence reads: CASSGGTGYEQFF. CDR3 nucleotides: TGTGCCAGCAGCGGGGGGACAGGATATGAGCAGTTCTTC.

This clonotype has more than one count but fewer than ten. This chain joins TRBV12-3 or TRBV12-4 and TRBJ1-1; TRBD1 is a possible D gene (5 bases). The CDR3 spans 15 residues. Trimming cost V 3 bases and J 1 base, with 12 bases left between them. CDR3 nucleotides: TGTGCCAGCAGTTTGGGGGGTTCTGGGAACACTGAAGCTTTCTTT. Its translation is CASSLGGSGNTEAFF.

This clonotype was seen more than once but under ten times. V gene TRBV5-1 combines with J gene TRBJ2-2, with 9 bases matching TRBD1. In germline, CDR1 is SGHRS, CDR2 YFSETQ. Losses at the gene ends were 0 bases for V and 5 bases for J; bases not matched to a gene: 2. The CDR3 consists of 15 residues. This chain's CDR3 is CASSLDRGRTGELFF. The CDR3 bases are TGCGCCAGCAGCTTGGACAGGGGGCGAACCGGGGAGCTGTTTTTT.

CDR3 nucleotide sequence: TGTGCCATCAGTGATTATAGCAATCAGCCCCAGCATTTT. This encodes CAISDYSNQPQHF. The rearrangement uses TRBV10-3 and TRBJ1-5; no clear D. CDR3 length: 13 amino acids. The V end was cut by 3 bases, the J end by 0 bases, with 3 bases between. CDR1 and CDR2 (germline): ENHRY, SYGVKD.

This rearrangement joins TRBV12-3 or TRBV12-4 to TRBJ1-5, with D perhaps TRBD1 (5 bases). Trimming shortened V by 6 bases and J by 4 bases, and 10 bases separated the two germline ends. The length of the CDR3 is 13 residues. CDR3 nucleotides: TGTGCCAGCAGCGTACAGGAAAATCAGCCCCAGCATTTT. Translated: CASSVQENQPQHF.